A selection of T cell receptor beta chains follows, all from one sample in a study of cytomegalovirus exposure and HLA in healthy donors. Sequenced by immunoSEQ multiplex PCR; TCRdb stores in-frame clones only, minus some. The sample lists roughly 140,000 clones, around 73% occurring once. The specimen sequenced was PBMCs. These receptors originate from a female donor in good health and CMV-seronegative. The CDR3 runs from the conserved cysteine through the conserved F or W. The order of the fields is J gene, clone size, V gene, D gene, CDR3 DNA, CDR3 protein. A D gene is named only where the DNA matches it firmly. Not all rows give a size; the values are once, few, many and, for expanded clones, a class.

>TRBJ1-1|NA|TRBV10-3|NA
TGTGCCACCGAGGACAGAATGAACACTGAAGCTTTCTTT
CATEDRMNTEAFF
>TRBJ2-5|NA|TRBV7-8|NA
TGTGCCAGCAGCCTCTACGGACTGGGCCAAGAGACCCAGTACTTC
CASSLYGLGQETQYF
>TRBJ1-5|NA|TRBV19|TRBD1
TGTGCCAGTACCGCCACAGGGGTTAGCAATCAGCCCCAGCATTTT
CASTATGVSNQPQHF
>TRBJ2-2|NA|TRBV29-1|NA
TGCAGCGTCGTACTAAACACCGGGGAGCTGTTTTTT
CSVVLNTGELFF
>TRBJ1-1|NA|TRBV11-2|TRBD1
TGTGCCAGCAGCTTGGGACAGGCAAACACTGAAGCTTTCTTT
CASSLGQANTEAFF
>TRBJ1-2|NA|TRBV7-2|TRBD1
TGTGCCAGCAGCTTTCAGGGGGCTAAGTCGTGGCATAATGGCTACACCTTC
CASSFQGAKSWHNGYTF
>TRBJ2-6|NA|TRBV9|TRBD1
TGTGCCAGCAGCCCCGCCCCGGACAGGGCGATAAGCTCTGGGGCCAACGTCCTGACTTTC
CASSPAPDRAISSGANVLTF
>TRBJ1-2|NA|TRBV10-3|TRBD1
TGTGCCGTCAGTTGGGACAGTATATATGGCTACACCTTC
CAVSWDSIYGYTF
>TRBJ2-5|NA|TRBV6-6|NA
TGTGCCAGCAGTTCCCGGCCTAGTCCACAAGAGACCCAGTACTTC
CASSSRPSPQETQYF
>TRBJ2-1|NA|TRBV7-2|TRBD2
TGTGCCAGCAGCTTACGTGGCGGGGGAGCCTACAATGAGCAGTTCTTC
CASSLRGGGAYNEQFF
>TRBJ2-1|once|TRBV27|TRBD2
TGTGCCACCCGGACTAGCGGGAGTTTAAATGAGCAGTTCTTC
CATRTSGSLNEQFF
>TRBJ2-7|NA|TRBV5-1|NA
TGCGCCAGCAGCTGGCGTGCTAGCGTCCCCTACGAGCAGTACTTC
CASSWRASVPYEQYF
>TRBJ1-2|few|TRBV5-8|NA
TGTGCCAGCAGCCGCGATACTGGCTACACCTTC
CASSRDTGYTF
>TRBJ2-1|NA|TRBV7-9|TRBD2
TGTGCCAGCAGCTCGAGACTAGCGGGGGGAATTTATGAGCAGTTCTTC
CASSSRLAGGIYEQFF
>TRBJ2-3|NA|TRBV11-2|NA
TGTGCCAGCAGCTTAGTGGGCGCAGGGGCGACAGATACGCAGTATTTT
CASSLVGAGATDTQYF
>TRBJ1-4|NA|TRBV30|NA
TGTGCCTGGGGCCTAGGGGTGGGTGAAAAACTGTTTTTT
CAWGLGVGEKLFF
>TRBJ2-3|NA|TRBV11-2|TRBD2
TGTGCCAGCAGCCATGCATCGACTAGCGGGAGAAATACGCAGTATTTT
CASSHASTSGRNTQYF
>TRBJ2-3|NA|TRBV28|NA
TGTGCCAGCAGTTTTGTAGCAGGCACAGATACGCAGTATTTT
CASSFVAGTDTQYF
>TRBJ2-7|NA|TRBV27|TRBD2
TGTGCCAGCTCCTCCCACGGGCTAGCGGGGAGCTACGAGCAGTACTTC
CASSSHGLAGSYEQYF
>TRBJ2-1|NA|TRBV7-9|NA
TGTGCCAGCAGCTTAGAATGGAGCTCCTACAATGAGCAGTTCTTC
CASSLEWSSYNEQFF
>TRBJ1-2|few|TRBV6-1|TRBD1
TGTGCCAGCAGCCTTATGGGACAGGGCTTGGGCTACACCTTC
CASSLMGQGLGYTF
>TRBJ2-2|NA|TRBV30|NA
TGTGCCTGCGGGGAGAGCGGGGAGCTGTTTTTT
CACGESGELFF
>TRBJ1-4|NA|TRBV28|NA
TGTGCCAGCAGTTTATCCTCCCTCAGGGGAGTTCTGGGAAAACTGTTTTTT
CASSLSSLRGVLGKLFF
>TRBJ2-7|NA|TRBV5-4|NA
TGTGCCAGCAGCCTGGACCGGTTATACGAGCAGTACTTC
CASSLDRLYEQYF
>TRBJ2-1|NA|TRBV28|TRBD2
TGTGCCAGCAGTTTAGGGACTAGCGGCCACAATGAGCAGTTCTTC
CASSLGTSGHNEQFF
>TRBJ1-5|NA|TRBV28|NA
TGTGCCAGCAGTTTGCTGGGGGCCGGCAATCAGCCCCAGCATTTT
CASSLLGAGNQPQHF
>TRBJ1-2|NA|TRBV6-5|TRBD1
TGTGCCAGCAGGACAGGGCCCATGGAGGACTACACCTTC
CASRTGPMEDYTF
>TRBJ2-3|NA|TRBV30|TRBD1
TGTGCCTGGCAGGGGGCATTAACAGATACGCAGTATTTT
CAWQGALTDTQYF
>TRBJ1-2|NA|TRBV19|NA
TGTGCCAGTAGTATGTACAGCACTAACTATGGCTACACCTTC
CASSMYSTNYGYTF
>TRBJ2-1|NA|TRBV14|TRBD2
TGTGCCAGCAGCCCGGGACTAGACCACAATGAGCAGTTCTTC
CASSPGLDHNEQFF
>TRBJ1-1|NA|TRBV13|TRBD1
TGTGCCAGCAGCTTAGGCATCGGGGACAGGTGGAACACTGAAGCTTTCTTT
CASSLGIGDRWNTEAFF
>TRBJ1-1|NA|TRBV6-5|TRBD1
TGTGCCAGCAGTTATCTTCGGACAGGTTCTGAAGCTTTCTTT
CASSYLRTGSEAFF
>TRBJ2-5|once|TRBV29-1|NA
TGCAGCGTTACCACAGGTCCGAGCATCGAGACCCAGTACTTC
CSVTTGPSIETQYF
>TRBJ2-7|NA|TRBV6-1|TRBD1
TGTGCCAGCAGTGAAGCAAAGGGGGCGCGATACGAGCAGTACTTC
CASSEAKGARYEQYF
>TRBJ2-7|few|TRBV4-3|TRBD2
TGCGCCAGCAGCCAAGCGGGGCGGGGGATCGACGAGCAGTACTTC
CASSQAGRGIDEQYF
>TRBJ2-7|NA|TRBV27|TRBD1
TGTGCCAGCAGTTTCAAGTGGGACAGATCCTACGAGCAGTACTTC
CASSFKWDRSYEQYF
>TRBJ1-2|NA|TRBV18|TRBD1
TGTGCCAGCTCACCAGGTGGACAGGTCTATGGCTACACCTTC
CASSPGGQVYGYTF
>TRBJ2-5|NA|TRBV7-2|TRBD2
TGTGCCAGCAGCTTAGCTCCCCTAGCGGACCAAGAGACCCAGTACTTC
CASSLAPLADQETQYF
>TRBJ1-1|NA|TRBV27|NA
TGTGCCAGCAGTTTTTTGGGCAGGGGATTGAACACTGAAGCTTTCTTT
CASSFLGRGLNTEAFF
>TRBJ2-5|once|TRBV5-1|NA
TGCGCCAGCAGCTTGGTAGGCAGGGAAGAGACCCAGTACTTC
CASSLVGREETQYF
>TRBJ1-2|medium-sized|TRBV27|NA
TGTGCCAGCAGTCACTCTCCGACAGCGTCTGGCTACACCTTC
CASSHSPTASGYTF
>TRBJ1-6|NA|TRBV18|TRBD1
TGTGCCAGCTCGGTCGGGACAGGCGAATCACCCCTCCACTTT
CASSVGTGESPLHF
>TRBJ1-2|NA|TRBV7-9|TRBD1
TGTGCCAGCAGCTTAGGGGACGGGACAGGAGGAAAGTATGGCTACACCTTC
CASSLGDGTGGKYGYTF
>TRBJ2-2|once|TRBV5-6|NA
TGTGCCAGCAGCTTGAATGTGGGAGTAAACACCGGGGAGCTGTTTTTT
CASSLNVGVNTGELFF
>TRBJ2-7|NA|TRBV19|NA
TGTGCCAGTAGTAGACAGGCGGGAGTCGAGTGGGACGAGCAGTACTTC
CASSRQAGVEWDEQYF
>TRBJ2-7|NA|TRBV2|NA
TGTGCCAGCAAAACCGGGAGCTACGAGCAGTACTTC
CASKTGSYEQYF
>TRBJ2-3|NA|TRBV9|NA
TGTGCCAGCACTCCAGGGATGCGGGGAGCAGATACGCAGTATTTT
CASTPGMRGADTQYF
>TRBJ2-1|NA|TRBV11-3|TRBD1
TGTGCCAGCAGCTTAGAGGCGACAGGGTCCTACAATGAGCAGTTCTTC
CASSLEATGSYNEQFF
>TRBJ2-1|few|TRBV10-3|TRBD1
TGTGCCATCAGTGACAGGGGGCAGAATGAGCAGTTCTTC
CAISDRGQNEQFF
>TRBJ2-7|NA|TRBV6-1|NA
TGTGCCAGCAGCCCTTACAACTACGAGCAGTACTTC
CASSPYNYEQYF
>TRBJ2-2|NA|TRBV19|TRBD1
TGTGCCAGTAGTATGCGACAGGGTAATGTTGGGGAGCTGTTTTTT
CASSMRQGNVGELFF
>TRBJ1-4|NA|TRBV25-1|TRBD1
TGTGCCAGCAGTGGACTGCGACAGGGGGAAGAAACTAATGAAAAACTGTTTTTT
CASSGLRQGEETNEKLFF
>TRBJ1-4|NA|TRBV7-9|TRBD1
TGTGCCAGCAGCTTAAAGGGGACAGATAATGAAAAACTGTTTTTT
CASSLKGTDNEKLFF
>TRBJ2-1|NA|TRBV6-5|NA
TGTGCCAGCAGTGAAGCGTTCCGGCAGTTCTTC
CASSEAFRQFF
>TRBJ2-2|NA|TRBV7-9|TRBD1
TGTGCCAGCAGCTTACTCGCCGGGACAGGCATCACCGGGGAGCTGTTTTTT
CASSLLAGTGITGELFF
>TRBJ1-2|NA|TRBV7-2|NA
TGTGCCAGCAGCTTAGCGCGTTCTTTATATGGCTACACCTTC
CASSLARSLYGYTF